The rows below give T cell receptor beta chains drawn from one sample of a study of identical twins. Via MiXCR, TCRdb re-called the 5' RACE reads, giving one row per CDR3 protein. The profile shows hundreds of thousands of distinct CDR3 sequences, roughly 6% of them singletons. Sequenced input: naive T cells sorted from blood. The receptors stem from a man aged 18 to 29 in good health. CDR3s include the opening cysteine and the closing phenylalanine or tryptophan. The D gene is left open where the match is weak. Clone sizes are given selectively: once, few, many, or a class where the clone is expanded.

J | D | V | size | CDR3 | DNA
TRBJ1-5 | NA | TRBV27 | NA | CASRGGVTGRPQHF | TGTGCCAGCAGGGGTGGGGTCACAGGGCGGCCCCAGCATTTT
TRBJ2-1 | NA | TRBV27 | few | CASRRASSYNEQFF | TGTGCCAGCCGTCGGGCGAGCTCCTACAATGAGCAGTTCTTC
TRBJ2-1 | TRBD2 | TRBV20-1 | many | CSARLSGPYNEQFF | TGCAGTGCTAGACTTAGCGGGCCCTACAATGAGCAGTTCTTC
TRBJ2-1 | TRBD2 | TRBV3-1 | few | CASSLGGTSGNYNEQFF | TGTGCCAGCAGCCTCGGGGGGACTAGCGGGAACTACAATGAGCAGTTCTTC
TRBJ1-5 | NA | TRBV6-2/TRBV6-3 | few | CASSLEGSYSNQPQHF | TGTGCCAGCAGCCTCGAGGGGTCTTATAGCAATCAGCCCCAGCATTTT
TRBJ2-3 | TRBD2 | TRBV15 | few | CATSTNGSSGRLADTQYF | TGTGCCACCAGCACGAACGGGAGTAGCGGGAGGTTGGCAGATACGCAGTATTTT
TRBJ2-3 | NA | TRBV12-3/TRBV12-4 | NA | CASRTTGGRPDTQYF | TGTGCCAGCAGGACGACAGGAGGACGTCCAGATACGCAGTATTTT
TRBJ2-6 | TRBD1 | TRBV11-1 | NA | CASSSQGKVSSGANVLTF | TGTGCCAGCAGCTCACAGGGGAAAGTTTCCTCTGGGGCCAACGTCCTGACTTTC
TRBJ1-2 | TRBD1 | TRBV20-1 | many | CSAREGTELFGGYTF | TGCAGTGCTAGAGAGGGGACAGAGTTGTTCGGTGGCTACACCTTC
TRBJ2-3 | NA | TRBV9 | many | CASSVRFTGANPTDTQYF | TGTGCCAGCAGCGTACGGTTTACAGGAGCCAATCCCACAGATACGCAGTATTTT
TRBJ2-5 | TRBD1 | TRBV12-3/TRBV12-4 | many | CASSPQGAQYF | TGTGCCAGCAGTCCACAGGGGGCCCAGTACTTC
TRBJ2-7 | NA | TRBV5-1 | many | CASSLPPYEQYF | TGCGCCAGCAGCTTGCCCCCATACGAGCAGTACTTC
TRBJ1-4 | NA | TRBV10-3 | NA | CAISESGHQGEKLFF | TGTGCCATCAGTGAGTCGGGACACCAAGGGGAAAAACTGTTTTTT
TRBJ2-7 | NA | TRBV11-1 | many | CASSSRYEQYF | TGTGCCAGCAGCTCCCGCTACGAGCAGTACTTC
TRBJ2-5 | NA | TRBV9 | many | CASSVSGGEETQYF | TGTGCCAGCAGCGTGTCCGGAGGCGAAGAGACCCAGTACTTC
TRBJ2-6 | NA | TRBV7-6 | NA | CASSLTPIGANVLTF | TGTGCCAGCAGCTTAACCCCCATCGGGGCCAACGTCCTGACTTTC
TRBJ2-7 | TRBD1 | TRBV5-1 | many | CASSAGGTGAVYEQYF | TGCGCCAGCAGCGCCGGAGGGACAGGGGCCGTCTACGAGCAGTACTTC
TRBJ2-1 | TRBD1 | TRBV10-1 | many | CASRGTGGIDNEQFF | TGCGCCAGCAGAGGAACAGGGGGCATCGACAATGAGCAGTTCTTC
TRBJ2-7 | TRBD1 | TRBV4-3 | NA | CASSQVWDRGYEQYF | TGCGCCAGCAGCCAAGTGTGGGACAGGGGCTACGAGCAGTACTTC
TRBJ2-3 | TRBD1 | TRBV29-1 | many | CSAETDRGTNTQYF | TGCAGCGCCGAGACGGACAGGGGTACCAATACGCAGTATTTT
TRBJ2-3 | TRBD1 | TRBV7-9 | few | CASSSQGTETDTQYF | TGTGCCAGCAGCTCCCAAGGGACAGAAACAGATACGCAGTATTTT
TRBJ2-7 | TRBD1 | TRBV28 | NA | CASRKGASSYEQYF | TGTGCCAGCCGTAAGGGGGCCAGCTCCTACGAGCAGTACTTC
TRBJ2-7 | NA | TRBV10-3 | few | CAVLGDRSYEQYF | TGTGCCGTTTTGGGGGATCGGTCCTACGAGCAGTACTTC
TRBJ2-7 | TRBD1 | TRBV6-2/TRBV6-3 | few | CASSYSYRDRGTYEQYF | TGTGCCAGCAGTTACTCTTACCGGGACAGGGGGACCTACGAGCAGTACTTC
TRBJ1-6 | NA | TRBV9 | many | CASSVEQANSPLHF | TGTGCCAGCAGCGTAGAACAAGCAAATTCACCCCTCCACTTT
TRBJ2-6 | NA | TRBV20-1 | few | CSAREGAGVPGANVLTF | TGCAGTGCTAGAGAGGGGGCTGGGGTCCCCGGGGCCAACGTCCTGACTTTC
TRBJ2-1 | NA | TRBV15 | few | CATSRDRLDSYNEQFF | TGTGCCACCAGCAGAGATCGACTAGACTCCTACAATGAGCAGTTCTTC
TRBJ2-7 | TRBD1 | TRBV28 | many | CASSFLDRAYEQYF | TGTGCCAGCAGTTTCCTGGACAGGGCCTACGAGCAGTACTTC
TRBJ2-6 | TRBD1 | TRBV12-3/TRBV12-4 | NA | CASSPQGDGANVLTF | TGTGCCAGCAGTCCCCAGGGGGATGGGGCCAACGTCCTGACTTTC
TRBJ1-2 | TRBD1 | TRBV9 | NA | CASSVEPGQDSWWAYGYTF | TGTGCCAGCAGCGTAGAGCCTGGACAGGATTCATGGTGGGCCTATGGCTACACCTTC
TRBJ1-5 | NA | TRBV30 | few | CAWSGGLSNQPQHF | TGTGCCTGGAGTGGGGGACTAAGCAATCAGCCCCAGCATTTT
TRBJ2-7 | TRBD1 | TRBV20-1 | NA | CSASRDRGTEQYF | TGCAGTGCTAGTAGGGACAGGGGTACCGAGCAGTACTTC
TRBJ2-1 | NA | TRBV28 | NA | CASSYRAEQFF | TGTGCCAGCAGTTACAGGGCTGAGCAGTTCTTC
TRBJ2-4 | NA | TRBV18 | NA | CASSPELAGTLAKNIQYF | TGTGCCAGCTCACCAGAACTAGCAGGCACATTAGCCAAAAACATTCAGTACTTC
TRBJ2-5 | TRBD1 | TRBV10-3 | few | CAIRARGHETQYF | TGTGCCATCAGGGCTAGGGGGCACGAGACCCAGTACTTC
TRBJ1-1 | NA | TRBV10-3 | many | CAISPYSPSGLNTEAFF | TGTGCCATCAGCCCCTACTCCCCGTCAGGATTGAACACTGAAGCTTTCTTT
TRBJ2-3 | NA | TRBV24-1 | few | CATSDSGRGASDTQYF | TGTGCCACCAGTGATTCCGGACGAGGAGCCTCCGATACGCAGTATTTT
TRBJ2-3 | NA | TRBV11-1 | few | CASSSGGLASRIDTQYF | TGTGCCAGCAGCTCAGGGGGGCTAGCCAGTCGAATTGATACGCAGTATTTT
TRBJ2-1 | NA | TRBV10-3 | NA | CAISESGGPSNNEQFF | TGTGCCATCAGTGAGTCTGGCGGACCCAGCAACAATGAGCAGTTCTTC
TRBJ2-1 | TRBD2 | TRBV27 | few | CASSTWTSGRAFRNEQFF | TGTGCCAGCAGCACCTGGACTAGCGGGAGGGCTTTTCGGAATGAGCAGTTCTTC
TRBJ2-5 | NA | TRBV28 | many | CASSPRGGRVETQYF | TGTGCCAGCAGCCCTCGAGGGGGGCGAGTAGAGACCCAGTACTTC
TRBJ1-1 | TRBD1 | TRBV3-1 | many | CASSHHDRGEAFF | TGTGCCAGCAGCCATCACGACAGGGGAGAAGCTTTCTTT
TRBJ1-1 | NA | TRBV12-3/TRBV12-4 | many | CASSWRGWDRTEAFF | TGTGCCAGCAGTTGGAGGGGTTGGGATCGTACTGAAGCTTTCTTT
TRBJ1-5 | TRBD1 | TRBV10-3 | many | CATSTGRYSNQPQHF | TGTGCCACCTCGACAGGGCGTTATAGCAATCAGCCCCAGCATTTT
TRBJ2-2 | TRBD2 | TRBV6-2/TRBV6-3 | NA | CAGSGKVTGELFF | TGTGCCGGGAGCGGGAAGGTTACCGGGGAGCTGTTTTTT
TRBJ2-5 | NA | TRBV10-1 | many | CASSWGLQETQYF | TGCGCCAGCAGTTGGGGACTCCAAGAGACCCAGTACTTC
TRBJ2-7 | NA | TRBV5-1 | many | CASSSDTEQYF | TGCGCCAGCAGCTCCGATACCGAGCAGTACTTC
TRBJ2-4 | TRBD1 | TRBV7-2 | many | CASSPRQGNIQYF | TGTGCCAGCAGCCCGCGACAGGGGAACATTCAGTACTTC
TRBJ2-2 | NA | TRBV5-1 | many | CASTPQATNTGELFF | TGCGCCAGCACCCCCCAGGCTACGAACACCGGGGAGCTGTTTTTT